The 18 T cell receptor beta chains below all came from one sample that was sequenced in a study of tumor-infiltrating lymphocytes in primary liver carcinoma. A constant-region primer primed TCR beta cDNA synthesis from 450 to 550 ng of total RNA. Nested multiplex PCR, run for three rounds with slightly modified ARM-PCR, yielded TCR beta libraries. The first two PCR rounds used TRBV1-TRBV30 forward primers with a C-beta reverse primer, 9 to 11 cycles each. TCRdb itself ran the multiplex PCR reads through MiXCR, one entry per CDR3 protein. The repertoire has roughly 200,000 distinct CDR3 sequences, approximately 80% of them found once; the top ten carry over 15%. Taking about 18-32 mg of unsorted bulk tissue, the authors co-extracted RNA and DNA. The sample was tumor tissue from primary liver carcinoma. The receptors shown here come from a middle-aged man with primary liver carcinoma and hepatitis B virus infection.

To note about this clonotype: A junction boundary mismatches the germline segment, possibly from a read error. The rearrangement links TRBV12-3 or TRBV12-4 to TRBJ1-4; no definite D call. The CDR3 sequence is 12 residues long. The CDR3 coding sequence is TGCGCCAGCACTTATAGAAATGAAAAACTACTTTTT. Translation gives CASTYRNEKLLF.

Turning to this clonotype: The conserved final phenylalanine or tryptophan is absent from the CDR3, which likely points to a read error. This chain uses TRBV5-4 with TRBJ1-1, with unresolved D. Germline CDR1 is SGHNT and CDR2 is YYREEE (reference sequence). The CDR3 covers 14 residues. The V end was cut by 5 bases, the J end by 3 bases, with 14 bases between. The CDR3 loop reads CASSLGAGHTEAFS. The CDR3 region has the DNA TGTGCCAGCAGTTTAGGAGCAGGTCACACTGAAGCTTTCTCT.

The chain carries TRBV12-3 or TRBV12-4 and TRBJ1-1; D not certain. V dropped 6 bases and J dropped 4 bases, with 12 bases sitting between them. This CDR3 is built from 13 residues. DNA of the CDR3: TGTGCCAGCAGGATTCGAGTTATCACTGAAGCTTTCTTT. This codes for CASRIRVITEAFF.

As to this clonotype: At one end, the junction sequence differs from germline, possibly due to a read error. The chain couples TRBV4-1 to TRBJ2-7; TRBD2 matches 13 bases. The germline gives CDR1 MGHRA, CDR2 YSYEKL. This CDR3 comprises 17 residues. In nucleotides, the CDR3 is TGCGCCAGCAGCAAGGAGAGGACTAGCGGGAGTGTTTATGAGCAGTACTTT. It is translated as CASSKERTSGSVYEQYF.

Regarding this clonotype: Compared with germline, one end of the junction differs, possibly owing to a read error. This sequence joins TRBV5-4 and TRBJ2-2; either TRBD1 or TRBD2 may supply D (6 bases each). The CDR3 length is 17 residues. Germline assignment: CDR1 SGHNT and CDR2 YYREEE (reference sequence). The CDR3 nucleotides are TGTGCCAGCAGATTGGCAGGGCGGGACAAAATGACCGGGGAGCTGTTTTTT. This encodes CASRLAGRDKMTGELFF. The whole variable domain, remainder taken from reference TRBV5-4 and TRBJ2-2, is ETGVTQSPTHLIKTRGQQVTLRCSSQSGHNTVSWYQQALGQGPQFIFQYYREEENGRGNFPPRFSGLQFPNYSSELNVNALELDDSALYLCASRLAGRDKMTGELFFGEGSRLTVL.

The CDR3 here is CAISGSRGGDSGANVLTF. The CDR3 coding sequence is TGTGCCATCAGTGGTTCAAGGGGGGGAGACTCTGGGGCCAACGTCCTGACTTTC. The chain carries TRBV10-3 and TRBJ2-6, with D possibly matching TRBD2 (7 bases). V lost 4 bases, J lost 0 bases, and 16 bases lay in between. CDR1 and CDR2 from the germline V gene are ENHRY and SYGVKD. This CDR3 is built from 18 residues.

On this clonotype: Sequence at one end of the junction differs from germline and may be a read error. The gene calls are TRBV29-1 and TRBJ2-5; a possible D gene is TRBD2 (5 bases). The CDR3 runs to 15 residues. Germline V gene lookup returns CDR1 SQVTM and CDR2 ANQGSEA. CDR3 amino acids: CTVESAAGRSETQYF. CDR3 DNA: TGCACTGTTGAATCCGCGGCGGGTAGATCGGAGACACAGTATTTC.

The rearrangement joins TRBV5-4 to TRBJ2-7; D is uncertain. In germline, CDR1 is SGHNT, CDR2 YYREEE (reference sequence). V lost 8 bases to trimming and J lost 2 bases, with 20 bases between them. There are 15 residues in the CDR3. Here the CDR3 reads CASNSKDGFPYEQYF. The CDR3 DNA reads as TGTGCCAGTAACTCCAAAGACGGATTCCCCTACGAGCAGTACTTC.

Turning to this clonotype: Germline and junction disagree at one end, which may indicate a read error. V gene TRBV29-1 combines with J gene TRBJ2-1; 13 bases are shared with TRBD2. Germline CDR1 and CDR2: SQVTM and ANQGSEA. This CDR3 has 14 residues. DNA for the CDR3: TGCAGCTGGCAAGGACTAGCGGGAGTAGGTGAGCAGTTATTC. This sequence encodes CSWQGLAGVGEQLF.

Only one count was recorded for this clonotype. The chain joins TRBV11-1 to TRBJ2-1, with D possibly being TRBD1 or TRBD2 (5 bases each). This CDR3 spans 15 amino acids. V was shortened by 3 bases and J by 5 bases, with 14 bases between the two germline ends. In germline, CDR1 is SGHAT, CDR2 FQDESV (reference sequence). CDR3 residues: CASSFRGPPDNEQFF. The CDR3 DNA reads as TGTGCCAGCAGCTTCCGGGGACCGCCAGACAATGAGCAGTTCTTC.

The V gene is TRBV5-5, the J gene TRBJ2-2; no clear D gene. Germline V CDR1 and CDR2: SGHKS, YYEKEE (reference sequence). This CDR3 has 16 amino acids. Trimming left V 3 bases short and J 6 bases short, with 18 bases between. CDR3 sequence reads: CASSWRGVRRSGELFF. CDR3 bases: TGTGCCAGCAGCTGGCGTGGGGTCAGACGGTCCGGGGAGCTGTTTTTT. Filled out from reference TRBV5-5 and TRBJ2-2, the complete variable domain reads DAGVTQSPTHLIKTRGQQVTLRCSPISGHKSVSWYQQVLGQGPQFIFQYYEKEERGRGNFPDRFSARQFPNYSSELNVNALLLGDSALYLCASSWRGVRRSGELFFGEGSRLTVL.

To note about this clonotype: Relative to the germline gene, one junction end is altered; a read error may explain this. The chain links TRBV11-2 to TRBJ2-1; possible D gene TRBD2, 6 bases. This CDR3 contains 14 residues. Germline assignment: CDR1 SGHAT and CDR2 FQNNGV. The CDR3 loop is CVSSPRAGTNEHFF. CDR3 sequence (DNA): TGTGTCAGCAGCCCTAGGGCGGGGACCAATGAGCACTTCTTC.

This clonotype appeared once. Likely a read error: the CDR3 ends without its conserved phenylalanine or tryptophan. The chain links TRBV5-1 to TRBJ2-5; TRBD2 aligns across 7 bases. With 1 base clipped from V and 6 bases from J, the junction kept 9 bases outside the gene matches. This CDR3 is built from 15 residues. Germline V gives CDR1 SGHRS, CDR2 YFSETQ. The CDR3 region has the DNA TGCGCCAGCAGCTTGTCGGGCGGGAGCATGAAGACCCAGTACTCC. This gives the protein CASSLSGGSMKTQYS.

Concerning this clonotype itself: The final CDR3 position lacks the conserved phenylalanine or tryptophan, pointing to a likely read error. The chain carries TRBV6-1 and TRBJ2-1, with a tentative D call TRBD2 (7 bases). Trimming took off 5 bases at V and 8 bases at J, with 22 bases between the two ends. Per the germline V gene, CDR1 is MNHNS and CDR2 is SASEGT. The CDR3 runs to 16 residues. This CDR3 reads CASSFQGGGKYDEQFL. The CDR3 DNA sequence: TGTGCCAGCAGTTTCCAAGGGGGGGGTAAATACGATGAGCAGTTCCTC.

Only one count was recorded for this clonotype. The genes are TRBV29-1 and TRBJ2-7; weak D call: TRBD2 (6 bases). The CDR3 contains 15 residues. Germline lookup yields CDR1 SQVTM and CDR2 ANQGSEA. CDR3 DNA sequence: TGCAGTGTCGAAGAACCAGGAGGGAACTCCTACGAGCAGTACTTC. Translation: CSVEEPGGNSYEQYF.

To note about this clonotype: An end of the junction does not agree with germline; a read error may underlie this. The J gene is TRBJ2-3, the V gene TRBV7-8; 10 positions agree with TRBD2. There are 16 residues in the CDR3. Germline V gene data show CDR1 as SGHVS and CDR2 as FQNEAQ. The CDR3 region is CASSYGLADDTGTQYF. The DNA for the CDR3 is TGTGCCAGCAGCTACGGACTAGCGGACGACACAGGTACGCAGTATTTC.

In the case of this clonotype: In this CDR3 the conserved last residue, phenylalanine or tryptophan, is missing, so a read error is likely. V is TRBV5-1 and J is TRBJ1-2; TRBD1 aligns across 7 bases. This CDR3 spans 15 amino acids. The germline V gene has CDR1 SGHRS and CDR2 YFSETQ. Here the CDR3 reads CASSLDPGTAYGYTY. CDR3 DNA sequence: TGCGCCAGTAGCTTGGACCCCGGGACAGCGTATGGCTACACCTAC.

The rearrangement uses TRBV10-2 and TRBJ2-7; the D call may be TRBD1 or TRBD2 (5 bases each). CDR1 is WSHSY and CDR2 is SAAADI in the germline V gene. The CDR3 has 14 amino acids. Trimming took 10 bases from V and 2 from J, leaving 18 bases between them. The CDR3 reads CATYTRGDTYEQYF. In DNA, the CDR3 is TGCGCCACATACACGAGAGGGGATACCTACGAGCAGTACTTC.